What follows are 27 T cell receptor beta chains derived from one specimen sequenced in a study of cytomegalovirus exposure and HLA in healthy donors. PCR used 60 Vbeta primers and 13 Jbeta primers. The repertoire was sequenced with immunoSEQ multiplex PCR; TCRdb's copy has only in-frame clones and lacks some. The table has roughly 170,000 clones, roughly 85% seen once. The specimen sequenced was PBMCs. The receptor set was obtained from a male donor in good health and CMV-seronegative.

The chain couples TRBV10-3 to TRBJ1-1; no reliable D call. Between the trimmed V and J ends, which lost 4 bases and 8 bases, there was a span of 14 bases. Germline V gene sequence: CDR1 ENHRY, CDR2 SYGVKD. This CDR3 is built from 13 residues. In DNA, the CDR3 is TGTGCCATCAGTGCTGGCGGAGCCTCAGAAGCTTTCTTT. It is translated as CAISAGGASEAFF.

The chain recombines TRBV5-1 with TRBJ1-5; unclear D gene. V lost 0 bases, J lost 4 bases, and 8 bases lay in between. This CDR3 has 14 amino acids. Germline lookup yields CDR1 SGHRS and CDR2 YFSETQ. The CDR3: CASSLVGGNQPQHF. Here the CDR3 DNA reads TGCGCCAGCAGCTTGGTTGGAGGGAATCAGCCCCAGCATTTT.

V is TRBV7-3 and J is TRBJ1-6, with 10 positions matching TRBD1. From germline, CDR1 is SGHTA and CDR2 FQGTGA. Germline trimming cut 1 base from V and 10 bases from J; bases unmatched to any gene: 7. The CDR3 extends over 16 amino acids. CDR3 sequence: CASSLRDRGGGSPLHF. The CDR3 DNA is TGTGCCAGCAGCTTAAGGGACAGGGGAGGCGGATCACCCCTCCACTTT. The whole variable domain, filled in from reference TRBV7-3 and TRBJ1-6, reads GAGVSQTPSNKVTEKGKYVELRCDPISGHTALYWYRQSLGQGPEFLIYFQGTGAADDSGLPNDRFFAVRPEGSVSTLKIQRTERGDSAVYLCASSLRDRGGGSPLHFGNGTRLTVT.

The sample holds a few counts of this clone. The chain has TRBV7-9 and TRBJ2-5; 10 positions agree with TRBD2. CDR3 length equals 17 residues. Germline CDR1 is SEHNR and CDR2 is FQNEAQ (reference sequence). The junction had 10 bases not matched to a gene; V was cut back by 4 bases and J by 2 bases. The CDR3 here is CASSSASGGTAQETQYF. The CDR3 bases are TGTGCCAGCAGCTCGGCTAGCGGGGGCACAGCACAAGAGACCCAGTACTTC.

This clone was counted between two and nine times. V usage is TRBV6-5 and J usage is TRBJ1-4, with 8 bases identical to TRBD1. The CDR3 extends over 16 amino acids. V gave up 4 bases and J gave up 3 bases; unmatched junction bases: 7. Germline CDR1 is MNHEY and CDR2 is SVGAGI. This CDR3 reads CASSSGQAASNEKLFF. CDR3 nucleotide sequence: TGTGCCAGCAGTTCGGGACAGGCGGCATCTAATGAAAAACTGTTTTTT.

The chain links TRBV5-1 to TRBJ2-1, with D tentatively TRBD2 (5 bases). Per the germline V gene, CDR1 is SGHRS and CDR2 is YFSETQ. The V and J ends lost 2 bases and 4 bases respectively, with 16 bases between them. This CDR3 is 16 amino acids long. This CDR3 is CASSFQRSLNYNEQFF. The CDR3 region has the DNA TGCGCCAGCAGCTTTCAGCGGAGCCTGAATTACAATGAGCAGTTCTTC.

This clone was detected only once. CDR3 coding DNA: TGTGCCAGCAGTCCAAGACAGGGGTTGTATTCACCCCTCCACTTT. This gives the protein CASSPRQGLYSPLHF. The chain links TRBV6-5 to TRBJ1-6; TRBD1 agrees at 8 bases. The CDR3 consists of 15 residues. Germline assignment: CDR1 MNHEY and CDR2 SVGAGI. The V segment lost 5 bases and the J segment 8 bases; nucleotides outside the gene matches: 8.

Here the CDR3 reads CASRGGEDTPSNQPQHF. The CDR3 DNA sequence: TGTGCCAGCCGGGGGGGGGAGGACACCCCTAGCAATCAGCCCCAGCATTTT. The genes are TRBV2 and TRBJ1-5; tentatively, D is TRBD1 (5 bases). This CDR3 contains 17 residues. Germline loops: CDR1 SNHLY, CDR2 FYNNEI. The germline V and J ends were trimmed by 8 bases and 0 bases, with 20 bases remaining between them.

This sequence joins TRBV7-9 and TRBJ1-4; 9 nucleotides match TRBD1. This CDR3 has 15 amino acids. Trimming cost V 5 bases and J 8 bases; bases outside gene matches: 9. Germline assignment: CDR1 SEHNR and CDR2 FQNEAQ (reference sequence). CDR3 in amino acids: CASSPGQGNGEKLFF. The CDR3 DNA sequence: TGTGCCAGCAGCCCAGGACAGGGGAACGGAGAAAAACTGTTTTTT.

This CDR3 is CASTKDRGSTEAFF. In DNA form, the CDR3 reads TGTGCCAGCACTAAAGACAGGGGTTCCACTGAAGCTTTCTTT. The chain is built from TRBV25-1 and TRBJ1-1, with 8 bases aligning to TRBD1. Germline CDR1 and CDR2: MGHDK and SYGVNS. The trim removed 7 bases at V and 4 bases at J, leaving 8 bases unmatched. The CDR3 runs 14 residues.

The chain uses TRBV5-1 and TRBJ2-3; 9 bases agree with TRBD2. The CDR3 is 17 amino acids. Trimming removed 4 bases from V and 4 bases from J; junction bases left unmatched: 13. Germline assignment: CDR1 SGHRS and CDR2 YFSETQ. For the CDR3, the DNA is TGCGCCAGCAGCCTTACCGGGACTAGCTACCTCCCAGATACGCAGTATTTT. Protein product: CASSLTGTSYLPDTQYF. Drawing the rest from reference TRBV5-1 and TRBJ2-3, the complete variable domain is KAGVTQTPRYLIKTRGQQVTLSCSPISGHRSVSWYQQTPGQGLQFLFEYFSETQRNKGNFPGRFSGRQFSNSRSEMNVSTLELGDSALYLCASSLTGTSYLPDTQYFGPGTRLTVL.

The V and J genes are TRBV5-6 and TRBJ1-1; 9 bases are a match to TRBD1. This CDR3 is built from 14 residues. Trimming at V came to 4 bases and at J to 8 bases, leaving 9 bases not matched to a gene. Germline V gives CDR1 SGHDT, CDR2 YYEEEE. In DNA form, the CDR3 reads TGTGCCAGCAGCACAGGGGGCTTGATATGGGAAGCTTTCTTT. Its protein product is CASSTGGLIWEAFF.

This CDR3 is CASSSTGGSYEQYF. The CDR3 DNA is TGTGCCAGCAGTTCAACAGGGGGGTCCTACGAGCAGTACTTC. The V gene is TRBV6-5, the J gene TRBJ2-7; 8 positions agree with TRBD1. The CDR3 is made up of 14 amino acids. CDR1 and CDR2 (germline): MNHEY, SVGAGI. The junction had 3 bases not matched to a gene; V was cut back by 4 bases and J by 1 base.

This clone has more than one count but fewer than ten. The chain recombines TRBV6-1 with TRBJ2-3; 7 bases agree with TRBD2. V shed 0 bases and J 3 bases; nucleotides not matched to a gene: 6. CDR3 size: 16 residues. The V gene's germline CDR1 is MNHNS and CDR2 SASEGT. The CDR3 DNA reads as TGTGCCAGCAGTGAAGCCAGCGGGGAGGGGACAGATACGCAGTATTTT. This codes for CASSEASGEGTDTQYF.

DNA for the CDR3: TGTGCCAGCAGCGGCGAACCCGACAGGGGGCGGTTAGTCGCACAGTTCTTC. This encodes CASSGEPDRGRLVAQFF. The chain is built from TRBV9 and TRBJ2-1; TRBD1 agrees at 10 bases. The CDR3 runs to 17 residues. Germline V lookup: CDR1 SGDLS, CDR2 YYNGEE. Losses at the gene ends were 3 bases for V and 13 bases for J; bases not matched to a gene: 19.

The J gene is TRBJ2-2, the V gene TRBV29-1; 8 bases align to TRBD2. The CDR3 runs to 14 residues. Trimming cost V 6 bases and J 2 bases; bases outside gene matches: 5. From germline, CDR1 is SQVTM and CDR2 ANQGSEA. CDR3 protein: CSVLSGVNTGELFF. CDR3 DNA: TGCAGCGTACTTAGCGGGGTAAACACCGGGGAGCTGTTTTTT.

The chain links TRBV11-1 to TRBJ1-1, with no clear D. This CDR3 comprises 15 residues. Germline V CDR1 and CDR2: SGHAT, FQDESV (reference sequence). V lost 5 bases and J 1 base, leaving 14 bases between the germline ends. In DNA form, the CDR3 reads TGTGCCAGCAGCCCCGCTGACACCCAGAACACTGAAGCTTTCTTT. Translation gives CASSPADTQNTEAFF.

To note about this clone: The identical CDR3 is also encoded by other nucleotide sequences in the sample. The chain recombines TRBV27 with TRBJ2-7; 8 bases line up with TRBD1. The V gene end was trimmed by 3 bases and the J gene end by 3 bases; junction bases not matched to a gene: 4. The CDR3 loop spans 14 amino acids. Per germline, CDR1 MNHEY and CDR2 SMNVEV (reference sequence). Written as DNA, the CDR3 is TGTGCCAGCAGTTTCCGAACAGGGGGCTACGAGCAGTACTTC. This codes for CASSFRTGGYEQYF.

This clone occurred once. The CDR3 nucleotides are TGCGCCAGCAGCTTAGTACCCATAGCGGGAGTCTCCTACAATGAGCAGTTCTTC. Translating it yields CASSLVPIAGVSYNEQFF. V is TRBV5-1 and J is TRBJ2-1; 9 bases align to TRBD2. The trim removed 2 bases at V and 0 bases at J, leaving 9 bases unmatched. In germline, CDR1 is SGHRS, CDR2 YFSETQ. CDR3 length: 18 residues.

J is TRBJ2-5 and V is TRBV9; TRBD2 might be the D (6 bases). The V gene lost 3 bases and the J gene lost 6 bases, with 18 bases spanning the gap. Looked up from germline, CDR1 is SGDLS and CDR2 is YYNGEE. The CDR3 length is 15 residues. The CDR3 nucleotides are TGTGCCAGCAGCGCGACGGAGGGACTGACACAGACCCAGTACTTC. Translated: CASSATEGLTQTQYF.

The V call is TRBV15, the J call TRBJ2-2; no reliable D call. CDR3 length equals 15 residues. CDR1 is LNHNV, CDR2 YYDKDF, per germline (reference sequence). V was cut by 0 bases and J by 3 bases, with 8 bases left in between. The CDR3 nucleotides read TGTGCCACCAGCAGAGATCTTAGTTACACCGGGGAGCTGTTTTTT. Amino acid sequence: CATSRDLSYTGELFF.

This clone appeared a single time. The chain's CDR3 is CASSSGGSYEQYF. The DNA of the CDR3 is TGTGCCAGCAGTTCCGGCGGCTCCTACGAGCAGTACTTC. This rearrangement joins TRBV27 to TRBJ2-7; D gene uncertain. The CDR3 spans 13 residues. Deletions cut 4 bases from V and 0 bases from J, with 7 bases between. Germline V gene data show CDR1 as MNHEY and CDR2 as SMNVEV (reference sequence).

The DNA of the CDR3 is TGTGCCAGCAGTGGACAGCACAATGAGCAGTTCTTC. This gives the protein CASSGQHNEQFF. The chain couples TRBV6-1 to TRBJ2-1; tentatively, D is TRBD1 (5 bases). V lost 4 bases and J lost 5, with 6 bases in between. This CDR3 region has 12 residues. Germline V CDR1 and CDR2: MNHNS, SASEGT.

DNA for the CDR3: TGTGCCAGTTACCGAATCGACAGTTGGGCCGGGGAGCTGTTTTTT. Translated: CASYRIDSWAGELFF. The V gene is TRBV6-1, the J gene TRBJ2-2; maybe TRBD1 (5 bases). There are 15 residues in the CDR3. V was trimmed by 9 bases and J by 6 bases, leaving 20 bases between them. Germline CDR1 and CDR2: MNHNS and SASEGT.

This sequence joins TRBV11-1 and TRBJ1-1; tentative D call: TRBD1 (6 bases). Germline CDR1 is SGHAT and CDR2 is FQDESV (reference sequence). The CDR3 loop spans 18 amino acids. V was clipped by 1 base and J by 7 bases, with 25 bases between them. The CDR3 bases are TGTGCCAGCAGCTTAGTGGGATCAGTCCCGGGACATTGGGTTGAAGCTTTCTTT. It codes for CASSLVGSVPGHWVEAFF.

This clone was found a few times. The chain employs TRBV7-8 and TRBJ1-2; D call uncertain. CDR1 and CDR2 (germline): SGHVS, FQNEAQ. The CDR3 contains 14 residues. Trimming stripped 5 bases from V and 4 bases from J, with 14 bases between. CDR3 coding DNA: TGTGCCAGCAGCCTAGGAGGTGCGAGCTATGGCTACACCTTC. This translates into CASSLGGASYGYTF.

The chain uses TRBV2 and TRBJ2-7, with 7 bases identical to TRBD2. The CDR3 covers 14 residues. The germline gives CDR1 SNHLY, CDR2 FYNNEI. After removal of 7 bases from V and 4 bases from J, the junction contained 10 bases not matched to a gene. CDR3 sequence (DNA): TGTGCCAGCAACCGGGGGGAGTTGGAGTACGAGCAGTACTTC. It codes for CASNRGELEYEQYF. Complete variable domain (other parts from reference TRBV2 and TRBJ2-7): EPEVTQTPSHQVTQMGQEVILRCVPISNHLYFYWYRQILGQKVEFLVSFYNNEISEKSEIFDDQFSVERPDGSNFTLKIRSTKLEDSAMYFCASNRGELEYEQYFGPGTRLTVT.